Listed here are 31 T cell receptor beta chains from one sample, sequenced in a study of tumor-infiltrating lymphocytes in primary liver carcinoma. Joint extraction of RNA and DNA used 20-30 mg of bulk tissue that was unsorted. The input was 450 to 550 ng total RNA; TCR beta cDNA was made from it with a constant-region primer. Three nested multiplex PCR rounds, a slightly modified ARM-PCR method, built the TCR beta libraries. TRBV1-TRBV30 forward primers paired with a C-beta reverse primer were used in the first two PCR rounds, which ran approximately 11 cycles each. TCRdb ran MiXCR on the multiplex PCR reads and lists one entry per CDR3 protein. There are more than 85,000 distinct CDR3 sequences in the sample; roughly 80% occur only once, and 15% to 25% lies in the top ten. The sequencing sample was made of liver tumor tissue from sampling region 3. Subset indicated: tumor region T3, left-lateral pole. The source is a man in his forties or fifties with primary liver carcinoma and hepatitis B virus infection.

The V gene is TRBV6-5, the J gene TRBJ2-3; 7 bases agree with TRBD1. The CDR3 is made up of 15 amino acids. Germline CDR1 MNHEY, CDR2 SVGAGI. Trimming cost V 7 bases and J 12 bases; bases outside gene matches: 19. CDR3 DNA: TGTGCCAGCAACCCAGAACTAGTGGGGACAGATGCACAGTATTTT. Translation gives CASNPELVGTDAQYF.

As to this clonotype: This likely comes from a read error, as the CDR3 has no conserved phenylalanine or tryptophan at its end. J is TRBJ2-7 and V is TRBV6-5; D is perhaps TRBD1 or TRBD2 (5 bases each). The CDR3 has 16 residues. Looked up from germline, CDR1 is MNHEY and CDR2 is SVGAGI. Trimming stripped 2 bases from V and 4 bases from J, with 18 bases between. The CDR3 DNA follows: TGTGCCAGCAGTTACGGAGGCAGGGCACATACGTACGAGCAGTACATC. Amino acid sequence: CASSYGGRAHTYEQYI.

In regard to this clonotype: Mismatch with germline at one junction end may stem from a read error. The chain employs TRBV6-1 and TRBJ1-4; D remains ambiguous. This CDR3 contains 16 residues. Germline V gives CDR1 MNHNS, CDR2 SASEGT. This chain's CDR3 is CATSGVGLATNEKLFF. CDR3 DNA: TGTGCCACCAGTGGAGTGGGTCTGGCGACTAATGAAAAACTGTTTTTT.

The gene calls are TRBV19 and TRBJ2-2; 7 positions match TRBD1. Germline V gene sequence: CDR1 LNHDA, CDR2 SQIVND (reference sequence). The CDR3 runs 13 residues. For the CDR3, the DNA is TGTACCGGTAATACAGGGGTCACCGGGGAGCTGTTTTTT. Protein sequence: CTGNTGVTGELFF.

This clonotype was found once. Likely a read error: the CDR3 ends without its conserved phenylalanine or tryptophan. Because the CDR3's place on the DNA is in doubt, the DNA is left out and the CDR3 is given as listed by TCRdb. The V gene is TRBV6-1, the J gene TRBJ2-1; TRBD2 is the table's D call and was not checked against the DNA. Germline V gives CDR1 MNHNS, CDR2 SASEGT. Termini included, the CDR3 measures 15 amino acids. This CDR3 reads CASSEGTRGSNELFY.

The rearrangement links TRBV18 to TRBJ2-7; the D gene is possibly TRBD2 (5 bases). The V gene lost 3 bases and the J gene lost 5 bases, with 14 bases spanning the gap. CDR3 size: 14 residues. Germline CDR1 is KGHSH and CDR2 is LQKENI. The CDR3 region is CASSPSRGRDEQYF. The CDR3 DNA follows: TGTGCCAGCTCACCTTCTCGTGGGCGGGACGAGCAGTACTTC. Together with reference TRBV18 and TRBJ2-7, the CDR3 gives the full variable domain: NAGVMQNPRHLVRRRGQEARLRCSPMKGHSHVYWYRQLPEEGLKFMVYLQKENIIDESGMPKERFSAEFPKEGPSILRIQQVVRGDSAAYFCASSPSRGRDEQYFGPGTRLTVT.

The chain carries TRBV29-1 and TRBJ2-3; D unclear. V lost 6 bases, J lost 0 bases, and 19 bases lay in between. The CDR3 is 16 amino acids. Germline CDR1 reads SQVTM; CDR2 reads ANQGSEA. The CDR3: CSVSGTDGRSTDTQYF. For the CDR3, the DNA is TGCAGCGTCTCTGGAACGGACGGACGTAGCACAGATACGCAGTATTTT.

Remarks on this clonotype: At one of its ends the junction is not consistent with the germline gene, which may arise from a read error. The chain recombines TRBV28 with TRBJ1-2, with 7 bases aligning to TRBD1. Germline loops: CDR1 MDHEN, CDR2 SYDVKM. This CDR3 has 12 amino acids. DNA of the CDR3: TGTACCAGCGGTTTGAGGGGGCAGCCTGAGATCTTC. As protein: CTSGLRGQPEIF.

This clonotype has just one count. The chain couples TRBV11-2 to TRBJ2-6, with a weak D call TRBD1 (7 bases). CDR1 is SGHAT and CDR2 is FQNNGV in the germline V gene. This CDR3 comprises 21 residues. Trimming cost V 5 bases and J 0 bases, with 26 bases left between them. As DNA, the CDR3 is TGTGCCAGCAGCACGGAGGGAGACAGGGACATTTCCCTCTCTGGGGCCAACGTCCTGACTTTC. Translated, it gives CASSTEGDRDISLSGANVLTF.

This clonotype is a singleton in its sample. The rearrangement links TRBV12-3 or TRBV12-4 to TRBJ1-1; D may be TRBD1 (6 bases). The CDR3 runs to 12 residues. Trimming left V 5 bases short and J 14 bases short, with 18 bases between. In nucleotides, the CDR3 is TGTGCCAGCAGTGAACAGGGTGTGCGGGTATTCTTT. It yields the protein CASSEQGVRVFF.

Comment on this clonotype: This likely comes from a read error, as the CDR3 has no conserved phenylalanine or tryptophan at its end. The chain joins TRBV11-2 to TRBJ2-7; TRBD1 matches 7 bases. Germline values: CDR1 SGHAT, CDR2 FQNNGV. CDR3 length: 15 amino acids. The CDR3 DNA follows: TGCACCAGCAGCCGTTCTGCGACAGGGAGCCACGAGCAGTACTCG. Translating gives CTSSRSATGSHEQYS.

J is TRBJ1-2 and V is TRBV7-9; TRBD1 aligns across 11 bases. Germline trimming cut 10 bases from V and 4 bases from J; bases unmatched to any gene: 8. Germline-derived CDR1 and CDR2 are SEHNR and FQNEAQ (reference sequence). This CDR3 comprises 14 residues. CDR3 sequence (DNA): TGTGCCATCAGATGGGACAGGGGGTTCTATGGCTACACCTTC. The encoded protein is CAIRWDRGFYGYTF.

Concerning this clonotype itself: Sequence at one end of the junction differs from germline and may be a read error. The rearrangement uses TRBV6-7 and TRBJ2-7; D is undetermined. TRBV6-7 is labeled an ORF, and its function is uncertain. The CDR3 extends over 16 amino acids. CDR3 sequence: CASSYLAKATGHEQHF. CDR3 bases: TGTGCCAGCAGTTACTTGGCGAAGGCCACTGGGCACGAGCAGCACTTC.

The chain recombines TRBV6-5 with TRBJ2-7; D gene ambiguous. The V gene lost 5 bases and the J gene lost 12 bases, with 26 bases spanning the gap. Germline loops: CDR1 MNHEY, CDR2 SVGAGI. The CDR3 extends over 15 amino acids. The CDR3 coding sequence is TGTGCCAGCAGTCGGACCCAAACCCATCCGTACGAGTGGTACTTC. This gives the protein CASSRTQTHPYEWYF.

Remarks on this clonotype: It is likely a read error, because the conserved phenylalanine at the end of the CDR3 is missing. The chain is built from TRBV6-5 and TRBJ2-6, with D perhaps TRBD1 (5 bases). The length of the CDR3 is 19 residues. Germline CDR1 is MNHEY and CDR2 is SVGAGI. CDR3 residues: CASNRPWAGPLSGVNVLTY. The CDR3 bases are TGTGCCAGCAACCGACCCTGGGCAGGGCCCTTATCTGGGGTCAACGTCCTGACTTAC.

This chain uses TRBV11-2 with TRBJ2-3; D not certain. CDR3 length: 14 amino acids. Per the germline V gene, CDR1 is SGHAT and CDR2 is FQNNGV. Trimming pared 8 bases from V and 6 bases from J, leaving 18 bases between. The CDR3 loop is CASGSDRQGDTQYF. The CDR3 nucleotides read TGTGCCAGCGGTTCAGACCGACAAGGGGATACGCAGTATTTT.

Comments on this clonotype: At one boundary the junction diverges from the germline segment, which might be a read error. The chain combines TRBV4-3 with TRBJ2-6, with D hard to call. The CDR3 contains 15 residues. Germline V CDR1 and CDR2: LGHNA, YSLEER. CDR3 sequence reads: CASSDGNSGSNVLTF. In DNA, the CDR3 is TGCGCCAGCAGTGACGGAAACTCTGGGTCCAACGTCCTGACATTC.

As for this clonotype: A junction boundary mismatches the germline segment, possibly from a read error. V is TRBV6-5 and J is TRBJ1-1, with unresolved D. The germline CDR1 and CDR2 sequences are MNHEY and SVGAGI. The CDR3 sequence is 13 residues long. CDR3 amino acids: CVGSSQINSEAFF. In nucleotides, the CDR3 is TGTGTCGGCAGTTCGCAGATTAACAGTGAAGCTTTCTTT.

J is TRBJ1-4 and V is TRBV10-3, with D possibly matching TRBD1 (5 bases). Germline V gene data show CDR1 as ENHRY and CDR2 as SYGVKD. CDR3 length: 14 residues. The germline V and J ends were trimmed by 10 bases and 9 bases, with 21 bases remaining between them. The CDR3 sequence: CATSEGSGAKKLFF. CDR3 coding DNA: TGTGCCACCTCTGAGGGGTCGGGCGCTAAAAAACTGTTTTTT.

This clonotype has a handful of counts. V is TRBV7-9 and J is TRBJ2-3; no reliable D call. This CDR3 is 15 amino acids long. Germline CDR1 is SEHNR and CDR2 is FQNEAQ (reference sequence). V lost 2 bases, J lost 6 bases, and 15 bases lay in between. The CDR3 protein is CASSLLAGSRDTQYF. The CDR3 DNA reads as TGTGCCAGCAGCTTATTAGCCGGGTCTAGGGATACGCAGTATTTT.

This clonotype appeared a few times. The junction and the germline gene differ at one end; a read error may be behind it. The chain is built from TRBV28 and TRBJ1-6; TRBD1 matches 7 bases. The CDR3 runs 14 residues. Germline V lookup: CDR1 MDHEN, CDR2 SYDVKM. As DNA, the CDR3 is TGTGCCTGCAGTACACCCGGGACAGAAGCACCCCTCCACTTT. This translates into CACSTPGTEAPLHF.

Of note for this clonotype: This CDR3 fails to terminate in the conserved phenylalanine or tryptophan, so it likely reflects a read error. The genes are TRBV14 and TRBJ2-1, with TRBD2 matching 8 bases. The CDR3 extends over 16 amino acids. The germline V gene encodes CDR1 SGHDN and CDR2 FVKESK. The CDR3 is CTSSAIAGWVNNEQFL. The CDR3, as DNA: TGTACCAGCAGTGCCATAGCGGGATGGGTAAACAATGAGCAGTTCCTC.

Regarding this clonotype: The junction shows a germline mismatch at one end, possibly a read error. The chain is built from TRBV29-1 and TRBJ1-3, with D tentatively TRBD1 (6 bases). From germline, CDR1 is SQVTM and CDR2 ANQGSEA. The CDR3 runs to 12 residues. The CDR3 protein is CSATGNGSTIYF. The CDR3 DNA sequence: TGCAGCGCTACAGGGAATGGAAGCACCATATATTTT. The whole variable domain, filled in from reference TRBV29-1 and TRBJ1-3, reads SAVISQKPSRDICQRGTSLTIQCQVDSQVTMMFWYRQQPGQSLTLIATANQGSEATYESGFVIDKFPISRPNLTFSTLTVSNMSPEDSSIYLCSATGNGSTIYFGEGSWLTVV.

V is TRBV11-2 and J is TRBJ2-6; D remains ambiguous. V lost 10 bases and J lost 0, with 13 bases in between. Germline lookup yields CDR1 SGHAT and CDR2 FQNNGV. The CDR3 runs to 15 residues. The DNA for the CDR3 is TGTGCCACTCGGCGGTCGCGCTCTGGGGCCAACGTCCTGACTTTC. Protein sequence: CATRRSRSGANVLTF.

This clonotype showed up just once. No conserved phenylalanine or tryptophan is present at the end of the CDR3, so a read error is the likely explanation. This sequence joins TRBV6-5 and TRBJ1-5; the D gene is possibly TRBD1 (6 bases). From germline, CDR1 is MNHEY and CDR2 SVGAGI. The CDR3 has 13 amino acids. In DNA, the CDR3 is TGTGCCAGTAGTTTACAGGGTAAACAGCCCCAGCATTAT. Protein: CASSLQGKQPQHY.

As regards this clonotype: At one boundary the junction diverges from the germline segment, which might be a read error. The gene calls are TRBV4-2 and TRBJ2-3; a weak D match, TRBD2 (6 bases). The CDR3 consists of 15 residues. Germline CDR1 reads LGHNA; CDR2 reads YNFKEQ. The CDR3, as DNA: TGTACCAGCAGCCAAGATGGCAGGAGGGCAGATACGCAGTATTTT. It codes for CTSSQDGRRADTQYF.

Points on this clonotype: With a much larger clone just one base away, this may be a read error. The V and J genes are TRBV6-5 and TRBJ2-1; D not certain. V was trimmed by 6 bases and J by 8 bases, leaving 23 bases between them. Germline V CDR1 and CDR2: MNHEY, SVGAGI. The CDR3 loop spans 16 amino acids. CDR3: CASSSRAPVGYDEQFF. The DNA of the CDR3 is TGTGCCAGCAGCTCACGGGCCCCCGTGGGGTACGATGAGCAGTTCTTC.

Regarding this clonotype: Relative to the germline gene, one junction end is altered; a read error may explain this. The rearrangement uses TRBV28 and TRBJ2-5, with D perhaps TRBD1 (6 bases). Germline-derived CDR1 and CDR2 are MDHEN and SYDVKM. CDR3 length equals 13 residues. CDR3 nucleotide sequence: TGTGCTAGCAGAAAACAGGGTCCAGAGACCCCGTACTTC. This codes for CASRKQGPETPYF.

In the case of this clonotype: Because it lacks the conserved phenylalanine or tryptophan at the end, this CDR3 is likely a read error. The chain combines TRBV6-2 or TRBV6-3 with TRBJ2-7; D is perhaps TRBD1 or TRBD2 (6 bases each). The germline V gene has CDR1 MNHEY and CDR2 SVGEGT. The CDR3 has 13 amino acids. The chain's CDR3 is CTSSPVQGGEQYC. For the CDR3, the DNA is TGTACCAGCAGTCCAGTACAGGGAGGCGAGCAGTACTGC.

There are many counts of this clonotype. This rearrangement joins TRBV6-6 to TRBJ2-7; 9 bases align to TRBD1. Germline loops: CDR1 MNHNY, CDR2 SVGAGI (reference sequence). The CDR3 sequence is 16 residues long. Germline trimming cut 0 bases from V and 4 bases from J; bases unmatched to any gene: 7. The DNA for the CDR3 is TGTGCCAGCAGTTACTCGAGGGACAGGGAGTTTTACGAGCAGTACTTC. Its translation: CASSYSRDREFYEQYF.

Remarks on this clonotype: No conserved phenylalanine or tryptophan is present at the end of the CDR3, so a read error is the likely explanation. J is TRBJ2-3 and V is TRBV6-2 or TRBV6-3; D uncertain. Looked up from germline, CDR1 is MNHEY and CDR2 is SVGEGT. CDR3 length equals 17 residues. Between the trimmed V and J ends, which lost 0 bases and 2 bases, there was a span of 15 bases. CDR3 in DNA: TGTGCCAGCAGTTACTCAGATCTCGGACGGCACACAGATACGCAGTATTCT. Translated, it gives CASSYSDLGRHTDTQYS.